These 5 T cell receptor beta chains came from one sample sequenced in a study of T cells expressing NK-cell markers. With the 5' RACE reads reprocessed, TCRdb shows one record per CDR3 protein and no DNA. Its clone listing holds 350,000 to 400,000 distinct CDR3 sequences. Material for sequencing was blood T cells: a sorted CD56 or NKG2C T cell subset, CD4+ or CD8+ T cells, or bulk PBMC T cells (not recorded which). The receptors originated from a woman between 50 and 59 years old in good health.

The chain links TRBV25-1 to TRBJ2-1; with no DNA, the TCRdb D assignment of TRBD1 cannot be verified. Germline lookup yields CDR1 MGHDK and CDR2 SYGVNS. The CDR3 loop spans 15 amino acids. CDR3 amino acids: CASSESRGRINEQFF. Looking up the rest from reference TRBV25-1 and TRBJ2-1 gives the full variable domain: EADIYQTPRYLVIGTGKKITLECSQTMGHDKMYWYQQDPGMELHLIHYSYGVNSTEKGDLSSESTVSRIRTEHFPLTLESARPSHTSQYLCASSESRGRINEQFFGPGTRLTVL.

The V call is TRBV19, the J call TRBJ2-5. Germline V gene lookup returns CDR1 LNHDA and CDR2 SQIVND (reference sequence). CDR3 length: 13 residues. This CDR3 reads CASSTGQRETQYF.

The chain recombines TRBV9 with TRBJ1-2. CDR3 length: 16 residues. Germline lookup yields CDR1 SGDLS and CDR2 YYNGEE. CDR3 amino acids: CASSPHPGTPVDGYTF.

The V and J genes are TRBV27 and TRBJ2-6; absent DNA, TCRdb's TRBD1 call cannot be checked. Germline V CDR1 and CDR2: MNHEY, SMNVEV (reference sequence). This CDR3 contains 16 residues. The chain's CDR3 is CASSSLRASGANVLTF.

The chain uses TRBV25-1 and TRBJ2-7; TCRdb outputs TRBD2, but without DNA this stays unchecked. This CDR3 has 15 residues. The germline gives CDR1 MGHDK, CDR2 SYGVNS. CDR3 amino acids: CASSESIAGGYEQYF.